This T cell receptor (beta chain) was captured in a study of T cell responses to AZD1222 COVID-19 vaccine. Study-level points and caveats: Two doses of AZD1222 preceded a rise in Spike-specific TCR breadth and depth. Nearly half of unique spike-specific TCRs reportedly avoided B.1.351 and B.1.1.7 mutated regions.

Of note for this clone: Its target is unknown.

Data came from immunoSEQ multiplex PCR; TCRdb stores just in-frame clones and leaves some out. The sample lists over 150,000 clones; roughly 90% were seen once. Trimming stripped 4 bases from V and 2 bases from J, with 12 bases between. Germline V lookup: CDR1 PRHDT, CDR2 FYEKMQ (reference sequence). This CDR3 is 15 amino acids long. This material consisted of peripheral blood, taken 28 days after the second AZD1222 dose. The source of this sequence is an adult who received the AZD1222 COVID-19 vaccine. The rearrangement uses TRBV13 and TRBJ2-1, with D perhaps TRBD2 (5 bases). This CDR3 reads CASSSVPGTYNEQFF. The CDR3 region has the DNA TGTGCCAGCAGCTCCGTACCGGGAACCTACAATGAGCAGTTCTTC.